Below are 9 T cell receptor beta chains sequenced from a single sample in a study of blood T cell repertoires in COVID-19. Profiled with immunoSEQ multiplex PCR; TCRdb holds only in-frame clones, not every one. Of around 160,000 clones detected, about 86% appear once; the ten largest clones hold around 8.2%. Material for sequencing was peripheral blood. The receptors were gathered from a man between 60 and 70 years old with acute or convalescent COVID-19.

The CDR3 nucleotides read TGTGCCAGCTCGGGGACTAGCGGGAGTGTTGAGCAGTACTTC. Its translation: CASSGTSGSVEQYF. The chain combines TRBV18 with TRBJ2-7; 14 bases match TRBD2. Germline CDR1 is KGHSH and CDR2 is LQKENI. J lost 7 bases, V lost 6 bases, and 5 bases had no gene match. The CDR3 covers 14 residues.

This clone was seen once. The CDR3 spells CASSYHGTSEQYF. In DNA form, the CDR3 reads TGTGCCAGCAGCTATCACGGGACTAGTGAGCAGTACTTC. The rearrangement links TRBV7-2 to TRBJ2-7, with 8 bases that match TRBD2. V trimming: 4 bases; J trimming: 7 bases; junction bases outside the gene matches: 6. There are 13 residues in the CDR3. Germline V CDR1 and CDR2: SGHTA, FQGNSA. The variable domain in full, with the rest retrieved from reference TRBV7-2 and TRBJ2-7, is GAGVSQSPSNKVTEKGKDVELRCDPISGHTALYWYRQSLGQGLEFLIYFQGNSAPDKSGLPSDRFSAERTGGSVSTLTIQRTQQEDSAVYLCASSYHGTSEQYFGPGTRLTVT.

The chain combines TRBV28 with TRBJ1-1, with TRBD1 matching over 7 bases. V shed 5 bases, J shed 0 bases, and the junction held 3 bases outside the gene matches. Germline V gene sequence: CDR1 MDHEN, CDR2 SYDVKM. The CDR3 sequence is 14 residues long. The CDR3 DNA is TGTGCCAGCAGTCCGGACAGGCTGAACACTGAAGCTTTCTTT. Amino acids: CASSPDRLNTEAFF.

The J gene is TRBJ1-1, the V gene TRBV7-9; D is unresolved. The CDR3 runs 14 residues. Trimming removed 1 base from V and 1 base from J, with 7 bases in between. CDR1 and CDR2 (germline): SEHNR, FQNEAQ (reference sequence). CDR3 DNA sequence: TGTGCCAGCAGCTTAGGAGGGAGGAACACTGAAGCTTTCTTT. It specifies CASSLGGRNTEAFF.

The CDR3 DNA reads as TGTGCCAGCAGCCAAGATCCAAGACAGTCCTATGGCTACACCTTC. This sequence encodes CASSQDPRQSYGYTF. V gene TRBV14 combines with J gene TRBJ1-2; D perhaps matches TRBD1 (5 bases). V lost 0 bases and J lost 4, with 12 bases in between. Germline-derived CDR1 and CDR2 are SGHDN and FVKESK. The CDR3 extends over 15 amino acids.

The rearrangement links TRBV13 to TRBJ2-1; D is perhaps TRBD1 (5 bases). The germline gives CDR1 PRHDT, CDR2 FYEKMQ (reference sequence). CDR3 size: 14 residues. V shed 5 bases and J shed 9 bases, with 17 bases lying between them. Here the CDR3 DNA reads TGTGCCAGCAGCCCTATTGTCACAGGTTTTGAGCAGTTCTTC. Its translation: CASSPIVTGFEQFF.

This sequence joins TRBV18 and TRBJ2-3, with 11 bases aligning to TRBD2. The junction had 2 bases not matched to a gene; V was cut back by 2 bases and J by 4 bases. The germline V gene has CDR1 KGHSH and CDR2 LQKENI. The CDR3 totals 15 residues. The CDR3 coding sequence is TGTGCCAGCTCACCAACTAGCGGGAGTTCAGATACGCAGTATTTT. Translated: CASSPTSGSSDTQYF.

The chain couples TRBV7-9 to TRBJ2-1, with TRBD1 identical over 7 bases. The germline CDR1 and CDR2 sequences are SEHNR and FQNEAQ (reference sequence). Losses at the gene ends were 6 bases for V and 3 bases for J; bases not matched to a gene: 8. This CDR3 comprises 15 residues. CDR3 protein: CASRTGTDFYNEQFF. CDR3 sequence (DNA): TGTGCCAGCAGGACCGGGACAGATTTCTACAATGAGCAGTTCTTC.

CDR3 protein: CASSLYQVIGEMNTEAFF. As DNA, the CDR3 is TGTGCCAGCAGCTTGTATCAGGTTATAGGGGAAATGAACACTGAAGCTTTCTTT. The gene calls are TRBV5-5 and TRBJ1-1, with D possibly TRBD1 on 5 matching bases. In germline, CDR1 is SGHKS, CDR2 YYEKEE (reference sequence). CDR3 length equals 18 residues. Trimming left V 1 base short and J 0 bases short, with 19 bases between.